The 18 T cell receptor beta chains below come from one sample, sequenced in a study of T cells after yellow fever vaccination. TCRdb reprocessed the 5' RACE reads with MiXCR, giving one entry per CDR3 protein. This table has about 240,000 distinct CDR3 sequences, 6.5% to 8.5% appearing once. Here the sequenced sample was CD4+ T cells sorted from PBMCs, taken 15 days after the yellow fever booster vaccination. Receptors were obtained from a man younger than 40 who received the YFV17D yellow fever vaccine.

This clonotype was counted between two and nine times. This chain joins TRBV7-2 and TRBJ2-5; D perhaps matches TRBD1 (6 bases). This CDR3 spans 14 amino acids. The germline V gene encodes CDR1 SGHTA and CDR2 FQGNSA. V was clipped by 5 bases and J by 1 base, with 11 bases between them. This CDR3 reads CASSAQTGQETQYF. The DNA for the CDR3 is TGTGCCAGCAGCGCGCAGACAGGCCAAGAGACCCAGTACTTC.

This clonotype was detected only a few times. The rearrangement links TRBV12-3 or TRBV12-4 to TRBJ2-1; perhaps TRBD2 as D (6 bases). This CDR3 comprises 15 residues. Trimming removed 3 bases from V and 7 bases from J, with 16 bases in between. In DNA, the CDR3 is TGTGCCAGCAGTTTTAGAATCCTCGGAGGGAATGAGCAGTTCTTC. Protein: CASSFRILGGNEQFF.

This clonotype has a handful of counts. The chain combines TRBV7-2 with TRBJ1-5; TRBD1 aligns across 9 bases. The CDR3 has 15 amino acids. The V and J ends lost 5 bases and 4 bases, in that order; junction bases with no gene match: 6. From germline, CDR1 is SGHTA and CDR2 FQGNSA. The chain's CDR3 is CASSPRTGENQPQHF. In DNA form, the CDR3 reads TGTGCCAGCAGCCCAAGGACAGGGGAGAATCAGCCCCAGCATTTT.

The chain employs TRBV6-2 or TRBV6-3 and TRBJ1-1, with 9 bases that match TRBD1. Germline V gene lookup returns CDR1 MNHEY and CDR2 SVGEGT. J gave up 4 bases and V 10 bases, and 10 bases lay outside the gene matches. This CDR3 comprises 14 residues. Here the CDR3 reads CAISPGTGITEAFF. CDR3 nucleotide sequence: TGTGCCATTTCCCCCGGGACAGGGATCACTGAAGCTTTCTTT.

The chain employs TRBV18 and TRBJ2-6, with TRBD1 matching over 7 bases. Trimming at V came to 4 bases and at J to 3 bases, leaving 9 bases not matched to a gene. The CDR3 is 17 amino acids. The germline V gene encodes CDR1 KGHSH and CDR2 LQKENI. CDR3: CASSQGAGSYGANVLTF. CDR3 nucleotides: TGTGCCAGCTCACAGGGGGCTGGTAGTTATGGGGCCAACGTCCTGACTTTC.

The rearrangement links TRBV12-3 or TRBV12-4 to TRBJ1-1; 7 nucleotides line up with TRBD1. The J segment lost 10 bases and the V segment lost 5 bases, leaving 13 bases of the junction unmatched. The CDR3 has 14 amino acids. This CDR3 is CASSKTGSTFVAFF. CDR3 DNA: TGTGCCAGCAGTAAGACAGGGTCGACTTTCGTAGCTTTCTTT.

This chain connects TRBV4-2 to TRBJ2-1, with 11 bases aligning to TRBD2. The V segment lost 0 bases and the J segment 9 bases; nucleotides outside the gene matches: 7. There are 16 residues in the CDR3. The germline gives CDR1 LGHNA, CDR2 YNFKEQ. CDR3 sequence: CASSQDLLAGDVEQFF. DNA of the CDR3: TGTGCCAGCAGCCAAGACTTACTAGCGGGAGACGTTGAGCAGTTCTTC.

J is TRBJ2-3 and V is TRBV29-1; D might be TRBD1 or TRBD2, each matching 7 bases. Between the trimmed V and J ends, which lost 7 bases and 4 bases, there was a span of 24 bases. Germline V lookup: CDR1 SQVTM, CDR2 ANQGSEA. The CDR3 is made up of 16 amino acids. The CDR3 protein is CSGVAGGGWRADTQYF. The CDR3 DNA sequence: TGCAGCGGCGTCGCAGGGGGGGGCTGGAGAGCAGATACGCAGTATTTT.

This clonotype was seen only a few times. The gene calls are TRBV5-6 and TRBJ2-5; 14 positions match TRBD2. V lost 3 bases to trimming and J lost 9 bases; unmatched junction nucleotides: 13. The CDR3 spans 17 residues. CDR1 and CDR2 from the germline V gene are SGHDT and YYEEEE. CDR3 sequence reads: CASSSAMTSGRAAAQYF. In DNA, the CDR3 is TGTGCCAGCAGCTCTGCCATGACTAGCGGGAGGGCCGCGGCCCAGTACTTC.

This chain links TRBV30 with TRBJ2-3; the D is unclear. V lost 3 bases, J lost 0 bases, and 7 bases lay in between. The CDR3 length is 13 residues. Germline V gene data show CDR1 as GTSNPN and CDR2 as SVGIG (reference sequence). Here the CDR3 DNA reads TGTGCCTGGAGCGGGCATAGCACAGATACGCAGTATTTT. Its protein product is CAWSGHSTDTQYF.

This clonotype was observed a handful of times. The chain has TRBV7-8 and TRBJ2-3; 9 positions match TRBD2. The trim removed 2 bases at V and 6 bases at J, leaving 9 bases unmatched. The CDR3 consists of 16 residues. Germline V CDR1 and CDR2: SGHVS, FQNEAQ. CDR3 sequence: CASSLPRAGGEDTQYF. The DNA for the CDR3 is TGTGCCAGCAGCTTACCTAGAGCGGGAGGCGAGGATACGCAGTATTTT.

This chain links TRBV19 with TRBJ2-1, with a tentative D call TRBD2 (5 bases). V gave up 6 bases and J gave up 0 bases, with 12 bases separating them. This CDR3 spans 15 amino acids. Germline V gives CDR1 LNHDA, CDR2 SQIVND (reference sequence). The CDR3: CASSLTISSYNEQFF. The CDR3 bases are TGTGCCAGTAGCTTGACTATTAGCTCCTACAATGAGCAGTTCTTC.

The genes are TRBV20-1 and TRBJ1-6; a weak D match, TRBD1 (5 bases). The CDR3 runs 15 residues. V was pared by 0 bases and J by 15 bases, with 21 bases between. Germline V gene lookup returns CDR1 DFQATT and CDR2 SNEGSKA (reference sequence). As DNA, the CDR3 is TGCAGTGCTAGAGATGTGGTAGCGACAGTGTCGGGCCTCCACTTT. Protein sequence: CSARDVVATVSGLHF.

This clonotype was detected a few times. The chain is built from TRBV12-3 or TRBV12-4 and TRBJ2-3; D gene uncertain. Trimming left V 7 bases short and J 3 bases short, with 17 bases between. The CDR3 totals 15 residues. The CDR3 nucleotides are TGTGCCAGCAATATTCGGCGGTCTAGGACAGATACGCAGTATTTT. This sequence encodes CASNIRRSRTDTQYF.

Many counts were recorded for this clonotype. The chain joins TRBV20-1 to TRBJ2-1; 7 nucleotides agree with TRBD2. This CDR3 is built from 14 residues. Losses at the gene ends were 1 base for V and 4 bases for J; bases not matched to a gene: 4. Looked up from germline, CDR1 is DFQATT and CDR2 is SNEGSKA (reference sequence). The CDR3 nucleotides read TGCAGTGCTAGAGGCCAGCGGGGTTACAATGAGCAGTTCTTC. Translation gives CSARGQRGYNEQFF.

This sequence joins TRBV12-3 or TRBV12-4 and TRBJ2-1; 13 nucleotides match TRBD2. There are 15 residues in the CDR3. Trimming at V came to 5 bases and at J to 8 bases, leaving 6 bases not matched to a gene. CDR3 region: CASSTSGRASHEQFF. CDR3 in DNA: TGTGCCAGCAGTACTAGCGGGAGGGCCTCCCATGAGCAGTTCTTC.

The chain has TRBV20-1 and TRBJ1-1, with D possibly matching TRBD1 (6 bases). V was trimmed by 3 bases and J by 1 base, leaving 15 bases between them. Germline CDR1 is DFQATT and CDR2 is SNEGSKA (reference sequence). The CDR3 is 15 amino acids. The CDR3 DNA reads TGCAGTGCTAGTCGGGGGGCGAGGACGAACACTGAAGCTTTCTTT. Its protein is CSASRGARTNTEAFF.

This sequence joins TRBV11-2 and TRBJ2-1; D may match TRBD1 or TRBD2 (5 bases each). CDR1 is SGHAT and CDR2 is FQNNGV in the germline V gene. Trimming shortened V by 5 bases and J by 7 bases, and 6 bases separated the two germline ends. The CDR3 covers 11 residues. The CDR3, as DNA: TGTGCCAGCAGCGGGGGTAATGAGCAGTTCTTC. Its translation is CASSGGNEQFF.